The 16 T cell receptor beta chains below come from one sample, sequenced in a study of neurological immune-mediated disorders. TCRdb processed the 5' RACE reads anew with MiXCR; each CDR3 protein has one entry. The sample shows tens of thousands of distinct CDR3 sequences, about 2.5% of them seen only once. Sequences were obtained from PBMCs. Receptors were obtained from a man aged 50 to 59 with multiple sclerosis.

This clonotype was seen repeatedly, ten times or more. The V call is TRBV9, the J call TRBJ2-1, with no clear D. Germline CDR1 SGDLS, CDR2 YYNGEE. The ends were cut back, 0 bases at V and 4 bases at J, with 5 bases in the middle. This CDR3 is built from 13 residues. CDR3: CASSVGQYNEQFF. For the CDR3, the DNA is TGTGCCAGCAGCGTAGGGCAGTACAATGAGCAGTTCTTC.

This clonotype was picked up many times. The chain recombines TRBV5-6 with TRBJ2-3; D perhaps matches TRBD2 (6 bases). This CDR3 has 14 amino acids. V shed 7 bases and J shed 2 bases, with 14 bases lying between them. CDR1 SGHDT and CDR2 YYEEEE come from the germline V gene. Written as DNA, the CDR3 is TGTGCCAGCGCAGGGAGGAAACTCACAGATACGCAGTATTTT. It encodes CASAGRKLTDTQYF.

This clonotype turned up a few times. The chain uses TRBV20-1 and TRBJ1-6; 9 positions agree with TRBD1. V was clipped by 6 bases and J by 7 bases; unmatched bases: 4. This CDR3 region has 13 residues. Germline V lookup: CDR1 DFQATT, CDR2 SNEGSKA (reference sequence). In DNA, the CDR3 is TGCAGTGCGGTCGGGACAGGGAATTCACCCCTCCACTTT. Its protein product is CSAVGTGNSPLHF.

This clonotype has at least ten counts. CDR3 coding DNA: TGTGCCAGCAGTTCGGGACAGGGTTATGGCTACACCTTC. Protein sequence: CASSSGQGYGYTF. J is TRBJ1-2 and V is TRBV3-1; 9 bases line up with TRBD1. Germline V gene lookup returns CDR1 LGHDT and CDR2 YNNKEL (reference sequence). This CDR3 contains 13 residues. V dropped 6 bases and J dropped 5; count of bases not matched to a gene: 4.

V gene TRBV7-8 combines with J gene TRBJ1-2, with 8 positions matching TRBD1. The V segment lost 4 bases and the J segment 7 bases; nucleotides outside the gene matches: 11. This CDR3 is 15 amino acids long. Germline CDR1 is SGHVS and CDR2 is FQNEAQ. In DNA, the CDR3 is TGTGCCAGCAGCTCAACCACTCGGACAGGGTTTGGCTACACCTTC. Encoded protein: CASSSTTRTGFGYTF.

This clonotype was counted at least ten times. For the CDR3, the DNA is TGTGCCAGCAGCTCTTACGGAGGGGCGATAAGTAATACGCAGTATTTT. The encoded protein is CASSSYGGAISNTQYF. The J gene is TRBJ2-3, the V gene TRBV11-2; D might be TRBD2 (6 bases). The CDR3 has 16 residues. Trimming pared 4 bases from V and 7 bases from J, leaving 21 bases between. The germline CDR1 and CDR2 sequences are SGHAT and FQNNGV.

This clonotype came up many times. CDR3 DNA: TGTGCCAGCAATACTCCCAATCAGCCCCAGCATTTT. The encoded protein is CASNTPNQPQHF. J is TRBJ1-5 and V is TRBV6-6; D is unresolved. Germline CDR1 is MNHNY and CDR2 is SVGAGI (reference sequence). The CDR3 sequence is 12 residues long. V was trimmed by 7 bases and J by 3 bases, leaving 7 bases between them.

This clonotype was observed at least ten times. The chain employs TRBV7-2 and TRBJ1-4; no firm D call. The germline gives CDR1 SGHTA, CDR2 FQGNSA. The V end lost 5 bases, the J end lost 3 bases, and 13 bases lay between the germline ends. The CDR3 loop spans 15 amino acids. In nucleotides, the CDR3 is TGTGCCAGCAGCCCCGGCGGGAGTTCTAATGAAAAACTGTTTTTT. This codes for CASSPGGSSNEKLFF.

The sample holds many counts of this clonotype. This chain links TRBV20-1 with TRBJ1-1, with D tentatively TRBD1 (5 bases). Germline V gene lookup returns CDR1 DFQATT and CDR2 SNEGSKA (reference sequence). The CDR3 consists of 13 residues. V dropped 1 base and J dropped 3 bases, with 9 bases sitting between them. The CDR3: CSARVTDHTEAFF. The CDR3 region has the DNA TGCAGTGCTAGAGTGACAGACCACACTGAAGCTTTCTTT.

This clonotype was seen at least ten times. The chain recombines TRBV12-3 or TRBV12-4 with TRBJ2-1; 7 bases are a match to TRBD2. V lost 5 bases and J lost 6; bases outside the gene matches: 10. The CDR3 has 15 residues. CDR3 in DNA: TGTGCCAGCAGTCCCCCCGCGGGGGAATCCAATGAGCAGTTCTTC. Amino acids: CASSPPAGESNEQFF.

The table lists this clonotype with many counts. This chain joins TRBV12-3 or TRBV12-4 and TRBJ2-1; weak D call: TRBD1 (6 bases). The V end lost 3 bases, the J end lost 7 bases, and 16 bases lay between the germline ends. The CDR3 has 15 amino acids. The CDR3 bases are TGTGCCAGCAGTTTTATCGCCAGGGGAATGAATGAGCAGTTCTTC. Encoded protein: CASSFIARGMNEQFF.

This clonotype was counted ten times or more. The chain is built from TRBV10-3 and TRBJ1-3, with D uncertain. The CDR3 sequence is 13 residues long. Looked up from germline, CDR1 is ENHRY and CDR2 is SYGVKD. Trimming removed 4 bases from V and 0 bases from J, with 4 bases in between. The CDR3 region has the DNA TGTGCCATCAGTGCCAGCTCTGGAAACACCATATATTTT. Translation gives CAISASSGNTIYF.

This clonotype was recorded at least ten times. The rearrangement uses TRBV20-1 and TRBJ1-2; no reliable D call. Trimming left V 5 bases short and J 4 bases short, with 14 bases between. The CDR3 is 13 residues long. Germline lookup yields CDR1 DFQATT and CDR2 SNEGSKA (reference sequence). CDR3 in amino acids: CSAHYKTGYGYTF. In nucleotides, the CDR3 is TGCAGTGCTCATTACAAGACGGGCTATGGCTACACCTTC.

This clonotype was seen at least ten times. The CDR3 DNA follows: TGTGCCAGCCCCGGCAGGGCCGATCAGCCCCAGCATTTT. Protein product: CASPGRADQPQHF. This chain joins TRBV9 and TRBJ1-5, with D possibly matching TRBD1 (5 bases). Trimming cost V 7 bases and J 5 bases, with 13 bases left between them. Looked up from germline, CDR1 is SGDLS and CDR2 is YYNGEE. This CDR3 spans 13 amino acids.

This clonotype was counted ten times or more. This chain connects TRBV12-3 or TRBV12-4 to TRBJ1-2; 9 bases line up with TRBD1. There are 13 residues in the CDR3. With V trimmed by 4 bases and J by 6 bases, 3 bases remained unmatched. CDR3 coding DNA: TGTGCCAGCAGTTGGGACAGGGTGGATGGCTACACCTTC. It encodes CASSWDRVDGYTF.

At least ten counts were recorded for this clonotype. This sequence joins TRBV18 and TRBJ2-7, with TRBD2 matching over 9 bases. The J segment lost 7 bases and the V segment lost 1 base, leaving 11 bases of the junction unmatched. Germline CDR1 reads KGHSH; CDR2 reads LQKENI. This CDR3 is 16 amino acids long. CDR3 bases: TGTGCCAGCTCACCACTTCCGGGACTAGCAGGAGAGGAGCAGTACTTC. Protein sequence: CASSPLPGLAGEEQYF.